This entry lists 13 T cell receptor beta chains sequenced from one sample in a study of blood T cell repertoires in COVID-19. TCRdb keeps only in-frame clones here, not all; method: immunoSEQ multiplex PCR. This sample carries some 240,000 clones, almost 85% of them seen once, and the ten largest clones take 2% to 3%. Sample: peripheral blood. These receptors originate from a woman aged 70-85 years with COVID-19, enrolled during active disease.

The genes are TRBV7-3 and TRBJ2-3; 7 nucleotides line up with TRBD2. The CDR3 runs 14 residues. The ends lost 5 bases at V and 3 bases at J; junction bases unmatched: 5. Looked up from germline, CDR1 is SGHTA and CDR2 is FQGTGA. CDR3 sequence: CASSAGVETDTQYF. CDR3 bases: TGTGCCAGCAGCGCGGGAGTGGAGACAGATACGCAGTATTTT.

V and J are TRBV3-1 (or the pseudogene TRBV3-2) and TRBJ2-3, with TRBD2 matching 11 bases. Trimming took 0 bases from V and 7 from J; bases not matched to a gene: 15. This CDR3 has 19 amino acids. Germline CDR1 and CDR2: LGHDT and YNNKEL (reference sequence). CDR3 sequence (DNA): TGTGCCAGCAGCCAAGATTTTCAAGCTAGCGGGAGGTTCATCAATACGCAGTATTTT. Its protein is CASSQDFQASGRFINTQYF.

The chain combines TRBV27 with TRBJ2-7, with D maybe TRBD2 (6 bases). With 6 bases removed from V and 4 bases from J, the gap between germline ends came to 16 bases. CDR1 MNHEY and CDR2 SMNVEV come from the germline V gene (reference sequence). The CDR3 length is 14 residues. CDR3 sequence reads: CASRSGSIGYEQYF. Here the CDR3 DNA reads TGTGCCAGCAGGAGCGGGTCGATCGGGTACGAGCAGTACTTC.

The chain employs TRBV5-1 and TRBJ2-2, with TRBD2 as a possible D gene (5 bases). The germline gives CDR1 SGHRS, CDR2 YFSETQ. The CDR3 is 14 residues long. V was trimmed by 9 bases and J by 3 bases, leaving 15 bases between them. CDR3 DNA: TGCGCCACCACAGCGGTTCGCGACACCGGGGAGCTGTTTTTT. This encodes CATTAVRDTGELFF.

This clone showed up just a few times. The V gene is TRBV7-9, the J gene TRBJ1-1; 10 nucleotides line up with TRBD1. The CDR3 is 13 residues long. The germline V gene encodes CDR1 SEHNR and CDR2 FQNEAQ (reference sequence). Losses at the gene ends were 1 base for V and 10 bases for J; bases not matched to a gene: 3. The CDR3, as DNA: TGTGCCAGCAGCTTAGGGGACAGGGGTAGAGCTTTCTTT. This codes for CASSLGDRGRAFF.

The chain joins TRBV20-1 to TRBJ2-2, with D possibly being TRBD1 (5 bases). The V gene's germline CDR1 is DFQATT and CDR2 SNEGSKA (reference sequence). The length of the CDR3 is 11 residues. The CDR3 sequence: CRTVNTGELFF. CDR3 sequence (DNA): TGCAGGACAGTGAACACCGGGGAGCTGTTTTTT.

V and J are TRBV5-8 and TRBJ1-4; 12 nucleotides align to TRBD1. V lost 4 bases and J lost 6; bases outside the gene matches: 7. The germline V gene has CDR1 SGHTS and CDR2 YDEGEE. The CDR3 covers 16 residues. Here the CDR3 DNA reads TGTGCCAGCAGCCTTGGGACAGGGGGCTTTGATGAAAAACTGTTTTTT. As protein: CASSLGTGGFDEKLFF.

This clone was seen a single time. J is TRBJ1-6 and V is TRBV6-1; a weak D match, TRBD1 (6 bases). Trimming pared 4 bases from V and 3 bases from J, leaving 13 bases between. The CDR3 contains 16 residues. Germline CDR1 is MNHNS and CDR2 is SASEGT. The CDR3 protein is CASSALQGYYNSPLHF. The CDR3 coding sequence is TGTGCCAGCAGTGCCCTACAGGGTTACTATAATTCACCCCTCCACTTT.

This rearrangement joins TRBV4-2 to TRBJ1-5; no clear D gene. The CDR3 covers 18 residues. CDR1 is LGHNA and CDR2 is YNFKEQ in the germline V gene. The ends were cut back, 0 bases at V and 1 base at J, with 16 bases in the middle. The chain's CDR3 is CASSQDPSGMASNQPQHF. In DNA form, the CDR3 reads TGTGCCAGCAGCCAAGACCCCTCGGGGATGGCCAGCAATCAGCCCCAGCATTTT.

The chain carries TRBV3-1 (or the pseudogene TRBV3-2) and TRBJ2-2, with D unresolved. The CDR3 loop spans 13 amino acids. From germline, CDR1 is LGHDT and CDR2 YNNKEL (reference sequence). V was cut by 4 bases and J by 8 bases, with 11 bases left in between. CDR3 bases: TGTGCCAGCAGCCCCACGAACTTAGGGGAGCTGTTTTTT. This translates into CASSPTNLGELFF.

The chain employs TRBV4-2 and TRBJ1-1; 7 bases are shared with TRBD1. The CDR3 is 15 residues long. Germline trimming cut 7 bases from V and 0 bases from J; bases unmatched to any gene: 8. Germline assignment: CDR1 LGHNA and CDR2 YNFKEQ. The CDR3 coding sequence is TGTGCCAGCAAGAGGACAGGAGTTATGAACACTGAAGCTTTCTTT. Translated: CASKRTGVMNTEAFF.

The V call is TRBV5-1, the J call TRBJ2-7; 7 positions agree with TRBD1. V lost 3 bases, J lost 9 bases, and 6 bases stayed unmatched. The length of the CDR3 is 12 residues. Germline V lookup: CDR1 SGHRS, CDR2 YFSETQ. The CDR3 DNA is TGCGCCAGCAGCTCCGAGACAGGGCTGCAGTACTTC. Translating gives CASSSETGLQYF.

The CDR3 reads CASTLNGGGAGELFF. The CDR3 nucleotides read TGTGCCAGTACCCTAAACGGGGGAGGGGCCGGGGAGCTGTTTTTT. J is TRBJ2-2 and V is TRBV19; 7 nucleotides agree with TRBD2. This CDR3 contains 15 residues. Germline V lookup: CDR1 LNHDA, CDR2 SQIVND (reference sequence). J was trimmed by 6 bases and V by 7 bases; bases with no gene match: 11.